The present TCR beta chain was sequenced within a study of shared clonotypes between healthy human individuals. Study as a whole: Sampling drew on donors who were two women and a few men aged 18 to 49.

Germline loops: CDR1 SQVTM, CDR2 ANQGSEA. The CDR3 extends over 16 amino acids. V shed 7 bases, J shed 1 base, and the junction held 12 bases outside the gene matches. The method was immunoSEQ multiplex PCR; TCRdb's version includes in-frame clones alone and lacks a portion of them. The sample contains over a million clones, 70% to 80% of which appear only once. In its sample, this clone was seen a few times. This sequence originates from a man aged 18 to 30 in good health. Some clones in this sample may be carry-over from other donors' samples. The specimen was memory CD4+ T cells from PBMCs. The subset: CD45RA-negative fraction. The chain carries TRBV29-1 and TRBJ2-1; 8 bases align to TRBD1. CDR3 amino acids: CSAAEFGTGSYNEQFF. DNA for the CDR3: TGCAGCGCCGCCGAATTCGGGACAGGATCCTACAATGAGCAGTTCTTC.